The text below deals with one T cell receptor beta chain. Some clones are missing from TCRdb's copy, which holds only in-frame ones; the method was immunoSEQ multiplex PCR. The repertoire includes hundreds of thousands of clones, roughly four fifths of them detected once, and 4.8% sits in the top ten. The data stem from a study of blood T cell repertoires in COVID-19. For the study at large: Italy, Spain and the United States were the sources of the convalescent and acute COVID-19 samples.

The receptor's source is a woman aged 45-60 years who had been exposed to COVID-19. Source material: PBMCs or T cells enriched from blood (not recorded which).

CDR3 in amino acids: CASSSPRVRNNSPLHF. As DNA, the CDR3 is TGTGCCAGCAGTTCCCCCAGGGTACGAAATAATTCACCCCTCCACTTT. The rearrangement links TRBV27 to TRBJ1-6, with a possible D match to TRBD1 (5 bases). The CDR3 has 16 residues. Looked up from germline, CDR1 is MNHEY and CDR2 is SMNVEV (reference sequence). Trimming pared 4 bases from V and 5 bases from J, leaving 15 bases between.